Each of the 14 T cell receptor beta chains below was sequenced from the same sample in a study of T cell clones after liver transplantation. The data were produced by immunoSEQ multiplex PCR, yet TCRdb's version contains in-frame clones alone and is incomplete. The table includes 70,000 to 80,000 clones, 90% detected once. The specimen was CD4+ T cells from blood, collected before liver transplant. These receptors were taken from a human donor who received a liver transplant.

The chain uses TRBV20-1 and TRBJ2-5; unclear D gene. CDR1 and CDR2 (germline): DFQATT, SNEGSKA (reference sequence). The V end lost 3 bases, the J end lost 2 bases, and 4 bases lay between the germline ends. The CDR3 has 11 residues. The CDR3 nucleotides are TGCAGTGCTAGGAATCAAGAGACCCAGTACTTC. Its translation: CSARNQETQYF.

This chain joins TRBV10-3 and TRBJ2-7; 8 nucleotides match TRBD1. Germline V gene lookup returns CDR1 ENHRY and CDR2 SYGVKD. Trimming at V came to 4 bases and at J to 0 bases, leaving 2 bases not matched to a gene. The CDR3 contains 14 residues. CDR3 DNA: TGTGCCATCAGTGGGACAGGGAACTCCTACGAGCAGTACTTC. Translation: CAISGTGNSYEQYF.

The genes are TRBV11-2 and TRBJ1-1; 8 bases fit TRBD1. The J segment lost 5 bases and the V segment lost 5 bases, leaving 10 bases of the junction unmatched. CDR1 is SGHAT, CDR2 FQNNGV, per germline. This CDR3 is built from 15 residues. The CDR3 region is CASSTTGQGGTEAFF. CDR3 nucleotide sequence: TGTGCCAGCAGCACCACTGGACAGGGAGGAACTGAAGCTTTCTTT.

The chain combines TRBV7-2 with TRBJ1-4; the match to TRBD1 covers 7 bases. The CDR3 is 14 residues long. Germline CDR1 is SGHTA and CDR2 is FQGNSA. V was pared by 4 bases and J by 5 bases, with 4 bases of the junction left unmatched. The CDR3, as DNA: TGTGCCAGCAGCTCGGGACAGTTGAATGAAAAACTGTTTTTT. Translated: CASSSGQLNEKLFF. The whole variable domain, remainder taken from reference TRBV7-2 and TRBJ1-4, is GAGVSQSPSNKVTEKGKDVELRCDPISGHTALYWYRQSLGQGLEFLIYFQGNSAPDKSGLPSDRFSAERTGGSVSTLTIQRTQQEDSAVYLCASSSGQLNEKLFFGSGTQLSVL.

V is TRBV19 and J is TRBJ2-4; 7 nucleotides line up with TRBD1. The CDR3 covers 13 residues. Germline V lookup: CDR1 LNHDA, CDR2 SQIVND (reference sequence). The J segment lost 15 bases and the V segment lost 3 bases, leaving 11 bases of the junction unmatched. CDR3 protein: CASSIGTVPKVYF. The CDR3 DNA reads as TGTGCCAGTAGTATTGGGACAGTGCCGAAAGTGTACTTC.

The V and J genes are TRBV5-1 and TRBJ2-1, with 8 bases fitting TRBD2. CDR1 is SGHRS and CDR2 is YFSETQ in the germline V gene. V was pared by 0 bases and J by 7 bases, with 9 bases of the junction left unmatched. The CDR3 length is 16 residues. The CDR3 here is CASSLEASGPGNEQFF. The CDR3 nucleotides read TGCGCCAGCAGCTTGGAGGCTAGCGGGCCGGGGAATGAGCAGTTCTTC.

V usage is TRBV7-8 and J usage is TRBJ2-7; 7 bases map to TRBD1. After removal of 3 bases from V and 1 base from J, the junction contained 12 bases not matched to a gene. The CDR3 is 17 residues long. Germline V CDR1 and CDR2: SGHVS, FQNEAQ. The CDR3 bases are TGTGCCAGCAGCTTCAGAGCCCGGGACAGTACATCCTACGAGCAGTACTTC. This sequence encodes CASSFRARDSTSYEQYF.

This rearrangement joins TRBV28 to TRBJ1-5; TRBD1 is a possible D gene (6 bases). Germline V gene lookup returns CDR1 MDHEN and CDR2 SYDVKM. CDR3 size: 15 residues. The germline V and J ends were trimmed by 6 bases and 3 bases, with 15 bases remaining between them. The CDR3 region is CASSPTGMVNQPQHF. DNA for the CDR3: TGTGCCAGCAGCCCAACAGGGATGGTCAATCAGCCCCAGCATTTT.

A remark on this clone: Other DNA variants within this sample encode the same CDR3. This rearrangement joins TRBV4-2 to TRBJ2-5; 11 bases fit TRBD2. The CDR3 is 15 amino acids. The V and J ends lost 5 bases and 5 bases, in that order; junction bases with no gene match: 7. From germline, CDR1 is LGHNA and CDR2 YNFKEQ. CDR3 in amino acids: CASSGRLAGGETQYF. For the CDR3, the DNA is TGTGCCAGCAGCGGGCGCCTAGCGGGAGGCGAGACCCAGTACTTC.

This clone was observed a handful of times. The chain recombines TRBV18 with TRBJ1-5; 8 bases match TRBD1. From germline, CDR1 is KGHSH and CDR2 LQKENI. V dropped 2 bases and J dropped 5; count of bases not matched to a gene: 2. The CDR3 totals 14 residues. The DNA for the CDR3 is TGTGCCAGCTCACCAGTGGACAGGGATCAGCCCCAGCATTTT. Protein: CASSPVDRDQPQHF.

Comment on this clone: Other nucleotide sequences in the sample specify the same CDR3. This sequence joins TRBV18 and TRBJ2-7; D is perhaps TRBD2 (6 bases). Germline V gives CDR1 KGHSH, CDR2 LQKENI. Trimming removed 3 bases at V and 1 base at J, with 10 bases between. The CDR3 is made up of 14 amino acids. The CDR3 region is CASSPREASYEQYF. DNA of the CDR3: TGTGCCAGCTCACCGAGGGAGGCTTCCTACGAGCAGTACTTC.

The chain uses TRBV5-4 and TRBJ2-3; 10 positions agree with TRBD2. Germline V gene data show CDR1 as SGHNT and CDR2 as YYREEE (reference sequence). Losses at the gene ends were 4 bases for V and 4 bases for J; bases not matched to a gene: 9. This CDR3 contains 16 residues. The CDR3 DNA reads TGTGCCAGCAGCGGGGTAGCGGGAGGAAGAGCAGATACGCAGTATTTT. It is translated as CASSGVAGGRADTQYF.

V and J are TRBV6-6 and TRBJ2-4, with D unresolved. V lost 4 bases and J lost 9, with 7 bases in between. This CDR3 has 11 residues. Germline V gene lookup returns CDR1 MNHNY and CDR2 SVGAGI (reference sequence). CDR3 residues: CASSFESIQYF. In DNA form, the CDR3 reads TGTGCCAGCAGTTTCGAGAGCATTCAGTACTTC.

V and J are TRBV28 and TRBJ2-7; 12 bases match TRBD2. Trimming at V came to 6 bases and at J to 1 base, leaving 7 bases not matched to a gene. Germline loops: CDR1 MDHEN, CDR2 SYDVKM. The CDR3 contains 16 residues. The CDR3 loop is CASRSGLAGLSYEQYF. CDR3 DNA sequence: TGTGCCAGCAGATCGGGACTAGCGGGCCTTTCCTACGAGCAGTACTTC.